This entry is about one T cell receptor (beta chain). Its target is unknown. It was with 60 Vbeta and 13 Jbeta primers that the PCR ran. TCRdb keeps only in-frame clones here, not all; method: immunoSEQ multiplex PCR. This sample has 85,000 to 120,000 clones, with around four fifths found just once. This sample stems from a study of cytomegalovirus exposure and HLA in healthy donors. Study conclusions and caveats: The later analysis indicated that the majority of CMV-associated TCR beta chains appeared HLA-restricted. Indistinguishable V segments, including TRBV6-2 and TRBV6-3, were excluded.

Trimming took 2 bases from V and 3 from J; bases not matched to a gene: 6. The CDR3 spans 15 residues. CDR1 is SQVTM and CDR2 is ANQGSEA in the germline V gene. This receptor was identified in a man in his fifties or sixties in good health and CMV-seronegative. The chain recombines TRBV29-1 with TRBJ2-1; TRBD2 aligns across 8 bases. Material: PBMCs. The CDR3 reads CSVEPGGAIYNEQFF. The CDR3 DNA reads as TGCAGCGTTGAACCCGGGGGGGCTATCTACAATGAGCAGTTCTTC.